The sequence of this T cell receptor beta chain was determined in a study of regulatory T cells in long-lasting Graves disease. Study-level results: Accuracy may have been reduced by the small sample size.

Germline V gene sequence: CDR1 SGHTA, CDR2 FQGTGA. The CDR3 is made up of 14 amino acids. The ends were cut back, 4 bases at V and 5 bases at J, with 14 bases in the middle. Sequencing libraries for TCR beta were prepared with iRepertoire HTBI primers and Arm-PCR of CDR3 regions. TCRdb fed the multiplex PCR reads into MiXCR, producing one record per CDR3 protein. The sample gives around 360,000 distinct CDR3 sequences, around 15% of which show up once; 20% is in the top ten. Time point of the sample: newly diagnosed GD, antithyroid drugs for less than 3 months. Extracted PBMC RNA gave rise to the TCR library. In regard to this clonotype: Its specificity is unknown.

The same sample was also used in a study of T cells in Graves' hyperthyroidism and ophthalmopathy.

The sequence was obtained from a woman in her late teens or twenties with Graves disease. This sample comprised peripheral blood mononuclear cells (PBMCs), obtained at new diagnosis, from a patient treated with antithyroid drugs. This chain links TRBV7-3 with TRBJ1-1; no firm D call. The CDR3 sequence: CASSSLTAGTEAFF. The CDR3 nucleotides read TGTGCCAGCAGCTCCTTGACCGCCGGAACTGAAGCTTTCTTT. The full variable domain, with the rest looked up from reference TRBV7-3 and TRBJ1-1, is GAGVSQTPSNKVTEKGKYVELRCDPISGHTALYWYRQSLGQGPEFLIYFQGTGAADDSGLPNDRFFAVRPEGSVSTLKIQRTERGDSAVYLCASSSLTAGTEAFFGQGTRLTVV.